One sample yielded the 9 T cell receptor beta chains listed below, sequenced in a study of blood T cell repertoires in COVID-19. Method: immunoSEQ multiplex PCR; TCRdb's copy keeps in-frame clones and lacks some. The table records more than 150,000 clones, approximately 84% of them present only once. Sequencing used peripheral blood. The receptor set was obtained from a human donor in a cohort sampled during active COVID-19.

As for this clone: The sample contains more than one DNA sequence encoding this CDR3. The chain carries TRBV30 and TRBJ2-1; possible D gene TRBD2, 7 bases. Trimming stripped 5 bases from V and 4 bases from J, with 18 bases between. In germline, CDR1 is GTSNPN, CDR2 SVGIG (reference sequence). The CDR3 has 15 amino acids. DNA of the CDR3: TGTGCCTGGGCGGGTGGCGCGGGGGCTTACAATGAGCAGTTCTTC. Protein sequence: CAWAGGAGAYNEQFF. Based on the CDR3 plus reference TRBV30 and TRBJ2-1, the full variable domain is SQTIHQWPATLVQPVGSPLSLECTVEGTSNPNLYWYRQAAGRGLQLLFYSVGIGQISSEVPQNLSASRPQDRQFILSSKKLLLSDSGFYLCAWAGGAGAYNEQFFGPGTRLTVL.

The chain recombines TRBV15 with TRBJ2-7; the match to TRBD1 covers 7 bases. This CDR3 comprises 16 residues. Unmatched junction bases numbered 12, after V lost 5 bases and J lost 2 bases. Germline CDR1 and CDR2: LNHNV and YYDKDF (reference sequence). CDR3 sequence (DNA): TGTGCCACCAGCTTTATACCGGGACAGTCCCCCTACGAGCAGTACTTC. Its protein product is CATSFIPGQSPYEQYF.

This clone occurred a few times. The chain carries TRBV7-9 and TRBJ2-7; TRBD1 matches at 7 bases. V shed 4 bases, J shed 0 bases, and the junction held 3 bases outside the gene matches. The length of the CDR3 is 14 residues. The germline CDR1 and CDR2 sequences are SEHNR and FQNEAQ (reference sequence). CDR3 protein: CASSSDRVSYEQYF. For the CDR3, the DNA is TGTGCCAGCAGCTCAGACAGGGTCTCCTACGAGCAGTACTTC.

The chain recombines TRBV19 with TRBJ1-1; D remains unclear. There are 15 residues in the CDR3. Germline values: CDR1 LNHDA, CDR2 SQIVND (reference sequence). Trimming stripped 4 bases from V and 0 bases from J, with 12 bases between. The CDR3 here is CASSTNPMVNTEAFF. CDR3 nucleotide sequence: TGTGCCAGTAGTACCAACCCTATGGTGAACACTGAAGCTTTCTTT.

This clone was picked up one time. The V and J genes are TRBV2 and TRBJ1-1; 8 nucleotides match TRBD1. The V gene end was trimmed by 7 bases and the J gene end by 1 base; junction bases not matched to a gene: 11. The CDR3 runs to 16 residues. The germline gives CDR1 SNHLY, CDR2 FYNNEI. The CDR3 sequence is CASNKRTGPWNTEAFF. The CDR3 bases are TGTGCCAGCAACAAAAGGACAGGGCCATGGAACACTGAAGCTTTCTTT.

The V and J genes are TRBV6-5 and TRBJ1-2, with 7 positions matching TRBD1. CDR1 is MNHEY and CDR2 is SVGAGI in the germline V gene. The CDR3 length is 13 residues. The trim removed 6 bases at V and 4 bases at J, leaving 5 bases unmatched. The chain's CDR3 is CASSQGQFYGYTF. The CDR3 bases are TGTGCCAGCAGCCAGGGACAGTTCTATGGCTACACCTTC.

This sequence joins TRBV5-4 and TRBJ2-3; maybe TRBD2 (5 bases). The CDR3 runs 14 residues. Trimming took off 3 bases at V and 7 bases at J, with 15 bases between the two ends. Looked up from germline, CDR1 is SGHNT and CDR2 is YYREEE (reference sequence). The CDR3 DNA sequence: TGTGCCAGCAGCTACGGACTGGCCTTGTATACGCAGTATTTT. Translated, it gives CASSYGLALYTQYF.

V usage is TRBV28 and J usage is TRBJ2-6, with D tentatively TRBD1 (6 bases). CDR1 is MDHEN and CDR2 is SYDVKM in the germline V gene. CDR3 length equals 18 residues. V shed 6 bases and J shed 3 bases, with 21 bases lying between them. Written as DNA, the CDR3 is TGTGCCAGCAGGACCCCAAATTTCAGGGGCGGTGGGGCCAACGTCCTGACTTTC. It yields the protein CASRTPNFRGGGANVLTF.

The CDR3 sequence is CASSQDRTGLNSPLHF. DNA of the CDR3: TGCGCCAGCAGCCAAGATCGGACAGGGCTAAATTCACCCCTCCACTTT. The chain employs TRBV4-1 and TRBJ1-6; the match to TRBD1 covers 8 bases. The CDR3 runs 16 residues. The V gene end was trimmed by 0 bases and the J gene end by 7 bases; junction bases not matched to a gene: 5. The germline CDR1 and CDR2 sequences are MGHRA and YSYEKL.